A selection of T cell receptor beta chains follows, all from one sample in a study of cytomegalovirus exposure and HLA in healthy donors. Sequenced by immunoSEQ multiplex PCR; TCRdb stores in-frame clones only, minus some. The sample holds 150,000 to 200,000 clones, around 85% seen once. Input material: PBMCs. These receptors were obtained from a man between 18 and 29 years old in good health and CMV-seropositive. CDR3s include the opening cysteine and the closing phenylalanine or tryptophan. D genes are given only for firm matches. A clone size is listed for some rows: how often the clone was seen (once, few, many), or a class if it is expanded.

v_gene	j_gene	abundance	d_gene	CDR3aa	CDR3nt
TRBV10-3	TRBJ1-1	.	.	CAISDPRHHTEAFF	TGTGCCATCAGTGACCCCCGACACCACACTGAAGCTTTCTTT
TRBV2	TRBJ2-2	.	TRBD1	CASRAYGQGLQGELFF	TGTGCCAGCAGAGCCTACGGACAGGGCCTGCAAGGGGAGCTGTTTTTT
TRBV19	TRBJ2-5	.	TRBD2	CASSISIGGRAQGETQYF	TGTGCCAGTAGTATTTCGATTGGCGGGAGGGCCCAGGGAGAGACCCAGTACTTC
TRBV2	TRBJ2-1	.	.	CASTQNGGAYNEQFF	TGTGCCAGCACCCAAAACGGGGGTGCCTACAATGAGCAGTTCTTC
TRBV19	TRBJ2-1	.	TRBD1	CASREWGTGTYNEQFF	TGTGCCAGTAGGGAGTGGGGGACAGGGACCTACAATGAGCAGTTCTTC
TRBV19	TRBJ1-3	.	TRBD1	CASSFDRGQRGNTIYF	TGTGCCAGTAGTTTCGACAGGGGGCAGCGCGGAAACACCATATATTTT
TRBV18	TRBJ2-3	once	.	CASSPLARVESTDTQYF	TGTGCCAGCTCACCCTTAGCCAGGGTAGAAAGCACAGATACGCAGTATTTT
TRBV7-2	TRBJ2-5	.	TRBD2	CASSRYPRGAGEETQYF	TGTGCCAGCAGCCGTTATCCCCGAGGAGCGGGAGAAGAGACCCAGTACTTC
TRBV5-6	TRBJ1-5	.	.	CASSLLNQPQHF	TGTGCCAGCAGCTTGTTAAATCAGCCCCAGCATTTT
TRBV11-3	TRBJ2-1	few	.	CASSFRGLDNNEQFF	TGTGCCAGCAGCTTCCGTGGACTCGATAACAATGAGCAGTTCTTC
TRBV5-1	TRBJ2-3	.	.	CASSGQASSTDTQYF	TGCGCCAGCAGCGGCCAAGCGTCTAGCACAGATACGCAGTATTTT
TRBV7-6	TRBJ1-1	.	.	CASSTYRDGMNTEAFF	TGTGCCAGCAGCACCTACAGGGACGGGATGAACACTGAAGCTTTCTTT
TRBV29-1	TRBJ2-5	.	.	CSVGPGGETQYF	TGCAGCGTTGGCCCGGGTGGTGAGACCCAGTACTTC
TRBV6-1	TRBJ1-6	.	.	CASSLEENSPLHF	TGTGCCAGCAGCCTTGAGGAAAATTCACCCCTCCACTTT
TRBV6-6	TRBJ1-5	.	TRBD1	CASREQGANQPQHF	TGTGCCAGCAGAGAACAGGGGGCAAATCAGCCCCAGCATTTT
TRBV27	TRBJ1-2	.	TRBD1	CASRLQGAYGYTF	TGTGCCAGCAGGCTACAGGGGGCGTATGGCTACACCTTC
TRBV5-1	TRBJ1-3	.	.	CASSREPGNTIYF	TGCGCCAGCAGCAGGGAGCCCGGAAACACCATATATTTT
TRBV27	TRBJ2-7	.	.	CASSLTRDSSYEQYF	TGTGCCAGCAGTTTAACACGGGACTCCTCCTACGAGCAGTACTTC
TRBV30	TRBJ2-5	.	TRBD1	CAWTDRDQETQYF	TGTGCCTGGACGGACAGGGACCAAGAGACCCAGTACTTC
TRBV7-2	TRBJ1-2	.	TRBD1	CASSLGSWTGLYTF	TGTGCCAGCAGCTTAGGATCATGGACAGGCCTCTACACCTTC
TRBV6-6	TRBJ2-7	once	TRBD2	CASSFRLAGEGEQYF	TGTGCCAGCAGTTTTCGACTAGCGGGAGAGGGCGAGCAGTACTTC
TRBV11-2	TRBJ2-1	.	.	CASSLEHGLRNEQFF	TGTGCCAGCAGCTTAGAGCACGGTCTTCGCAATGAGCAGTTCTTC
TRBV7-6	TRBJ1-4	.	.	CASSLRPVSGRNEKLFF	TGTGCCAGCAGCTTACGTCCGGTCAGTGGGCGTAATGAAAAACTGTTTTTT
TRBV27	TRBJ1-5	.	.	CASSLQGRGQPQHF	TGTGCCAGCAGTTTACAGGGGAGGGGGCAGCCCCAGCATTTT
TRBV7-8	TRBJ2-2	.	.	CASSLGVLGANTGELFF	TGTGCCAGCAGCTTAGGGGTGTTGGGGGCCAACACCGGGGAGCTGTTTTTT
TRBV28	TRBJ2-1	once	TRBD2	CASSRQAGRWVF	TGTGCCAGCAGCCGACAAGCGGGGAGGTGGGTCTTC
TRBV5-1	TRBJ1-2	.	.	CASSWGQGAGEGNYGYTF	TGCGCCAGCAGCTGGGGCCAAGGGGCAGGTGAAGGGAACTATGGCTACACCTTC
TRBV19	TRBJ2-1	few	.	CATPNNEQFF	TGTGCCACCCCTAACAATGAGCAGTTCTTC